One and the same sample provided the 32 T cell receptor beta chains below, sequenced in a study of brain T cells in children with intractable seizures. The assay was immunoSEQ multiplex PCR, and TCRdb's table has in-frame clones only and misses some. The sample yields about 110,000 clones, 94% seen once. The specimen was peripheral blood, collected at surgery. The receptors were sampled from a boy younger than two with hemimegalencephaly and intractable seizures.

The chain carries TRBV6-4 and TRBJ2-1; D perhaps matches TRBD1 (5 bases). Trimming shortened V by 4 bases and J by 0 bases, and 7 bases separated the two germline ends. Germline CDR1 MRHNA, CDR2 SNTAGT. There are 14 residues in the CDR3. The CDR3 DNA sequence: TGTGCCAGCAGTGCCGACAGCTCCTACAATGAGCAGTTCTTC. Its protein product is CASSADSSYNEQFF.

For the CDR3, the DNA is TGCGCCAGCAGCCAAGTTTTCGAGACCAGGTCTTTGAATGAGCAGTTCTTC. Its translation is CASSQVFETRSLNEQFF. The chain is built from TRBV4-1 and TRBJ2-1; D gene uncertain. The CDR3 totals 17 residues. V lost 1 base, J lost 7 bases, and 20 bases lay in between. Germline lookup yields CDR1 MGHRA and CDR2 YSYEKL.

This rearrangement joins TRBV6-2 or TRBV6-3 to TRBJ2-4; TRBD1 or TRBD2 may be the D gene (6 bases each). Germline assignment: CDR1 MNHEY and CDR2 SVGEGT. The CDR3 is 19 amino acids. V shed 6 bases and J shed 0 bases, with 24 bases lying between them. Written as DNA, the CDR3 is TGTGCCAGCAGCCCGTTGGGGGCGGGATCTGCGGTAGCCAAAAACATTCAGTACTTC. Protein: CASSPLGAGSAVAKNIQYF.

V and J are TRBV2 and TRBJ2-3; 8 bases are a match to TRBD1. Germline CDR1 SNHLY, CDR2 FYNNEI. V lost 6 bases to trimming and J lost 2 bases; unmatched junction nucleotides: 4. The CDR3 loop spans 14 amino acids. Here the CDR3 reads CASRQGQATDTQYF. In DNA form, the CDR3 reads TGTGCCAGCAGGCAGGGACAGGCCACAGATACGCAGTATTTT.

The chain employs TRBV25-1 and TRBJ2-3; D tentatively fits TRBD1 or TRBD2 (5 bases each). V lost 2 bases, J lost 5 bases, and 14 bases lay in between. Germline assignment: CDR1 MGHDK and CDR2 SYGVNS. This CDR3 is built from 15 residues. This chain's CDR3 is CASSEGTAWGDTQYF. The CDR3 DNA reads TGTGCCAGCAGTGAAGGGACGGCTTGGGGAGATACGCAGTATTTT.

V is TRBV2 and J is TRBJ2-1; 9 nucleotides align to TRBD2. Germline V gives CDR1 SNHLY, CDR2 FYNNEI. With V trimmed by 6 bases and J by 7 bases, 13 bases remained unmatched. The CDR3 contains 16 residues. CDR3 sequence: CASSPRREGRSNEQFF. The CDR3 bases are TGTGCCAGCAGCCCTAGGCGGGAGGGCCGTTCGAATGAGCAGTTCTTC.

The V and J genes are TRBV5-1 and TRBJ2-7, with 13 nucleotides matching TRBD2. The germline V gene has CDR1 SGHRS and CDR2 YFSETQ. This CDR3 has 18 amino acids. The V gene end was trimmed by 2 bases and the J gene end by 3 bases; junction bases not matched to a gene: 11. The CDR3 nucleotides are TGCGCCAGCAGCTTCGGACTAGCGGGAGATACCGAGAACTACGAGCAGTACTTC. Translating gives CASSFGLAGDTENYEQYF.

The chain's CDR3 is CALQGGNQPQHF. The CDR3, as DNA: TGTGCCCTACAGGGGGGCAATCAGCCCCAGCATTTT. The chain couples TRBV30 to TRBJ1-5, with 8 bases fitting TRBD1. Trimming cost V 8 bases and J 2 bases; bases outside gene matches: 2. The CDR3 runs to 12 residues. Germline CDR1 and CDR2: GTSNPN and SVGIG (reference sequence).

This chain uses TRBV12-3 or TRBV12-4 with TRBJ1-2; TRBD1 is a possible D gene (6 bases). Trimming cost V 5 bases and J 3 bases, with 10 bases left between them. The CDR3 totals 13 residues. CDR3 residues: CASSPQGYYGYTF. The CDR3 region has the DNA TGTGCCAGCAGTCCACAGGGTTACTATGGCTACACCTTC.

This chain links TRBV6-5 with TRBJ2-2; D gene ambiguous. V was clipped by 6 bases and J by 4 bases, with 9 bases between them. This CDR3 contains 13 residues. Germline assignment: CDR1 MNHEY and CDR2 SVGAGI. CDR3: CASSPPATGELFF. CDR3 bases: TGTGCCAGCAGCCCCCCAGCCACCGGGGAGCTGTTTTTT.

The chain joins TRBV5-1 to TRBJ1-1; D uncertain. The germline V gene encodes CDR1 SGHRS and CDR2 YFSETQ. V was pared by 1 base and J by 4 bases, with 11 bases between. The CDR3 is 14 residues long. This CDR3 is CASSLSRPGTEAFF. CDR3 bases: TGCGCCAGCAGCTTGAGCCGGCCCGGCACTGAAGCTTTCTTT.

The chain's CDR3 is CASSATGTYGYTF. The CDR3 DNA reads as TGTGCCAGCAGTGCCACAGGGACCTATGGCTACACCTTC. V gene TRBV25-1 combines with J gene TRBJ1-2; maybe TRBD1 (6 bases). The germline V gene encodes CDR1 MGHDK and CDR2 SYGVNS. The germline V and J ends were trimmed by 4 bases and 4 bases, with 10 bases remaining between them. The CDR3 sequence is 13 residues long.

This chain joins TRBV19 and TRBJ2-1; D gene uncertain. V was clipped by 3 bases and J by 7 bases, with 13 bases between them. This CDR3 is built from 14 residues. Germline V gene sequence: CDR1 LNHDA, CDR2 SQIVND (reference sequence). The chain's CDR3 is CASSMVARQNEQFF. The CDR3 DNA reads TGTGCCAGTAGTATGGTGGCCCGCCAGAATGAGCAGTTCTTC.

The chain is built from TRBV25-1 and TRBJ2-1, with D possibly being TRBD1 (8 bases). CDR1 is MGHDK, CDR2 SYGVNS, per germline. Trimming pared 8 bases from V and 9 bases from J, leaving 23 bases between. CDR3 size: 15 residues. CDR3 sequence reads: CASWGGTGLVGEQFF. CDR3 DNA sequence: TGTGCCAGCTGGGGGGGGACAGGCCTGGTGGGTGAGCAGTTCTTC.

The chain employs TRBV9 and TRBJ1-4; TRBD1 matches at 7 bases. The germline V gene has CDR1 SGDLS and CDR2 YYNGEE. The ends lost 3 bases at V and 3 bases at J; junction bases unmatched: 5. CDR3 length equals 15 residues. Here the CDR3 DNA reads TGTGCCAGCAGCGCCCGGGACAGCGCTAATGAAAAACTGTTTTTT. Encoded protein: CASSARDSANEKLFF.

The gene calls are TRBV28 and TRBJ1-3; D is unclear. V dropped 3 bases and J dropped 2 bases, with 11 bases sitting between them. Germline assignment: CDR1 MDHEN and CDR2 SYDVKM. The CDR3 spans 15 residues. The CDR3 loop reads CASSFYIPTGNTIYF. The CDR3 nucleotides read TGTGCCAGCAGTTTTTACATCCCTACTGGAAACACCATATATTTT.

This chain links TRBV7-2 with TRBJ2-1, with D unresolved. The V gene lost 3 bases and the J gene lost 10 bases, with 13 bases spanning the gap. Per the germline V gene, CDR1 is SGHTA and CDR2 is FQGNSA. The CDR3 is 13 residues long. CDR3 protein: CASSFTPIGEQFF. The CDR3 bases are TGTGCCAGCAGCTTTACCCCAATAGGCGAGCAGTTCTTC.

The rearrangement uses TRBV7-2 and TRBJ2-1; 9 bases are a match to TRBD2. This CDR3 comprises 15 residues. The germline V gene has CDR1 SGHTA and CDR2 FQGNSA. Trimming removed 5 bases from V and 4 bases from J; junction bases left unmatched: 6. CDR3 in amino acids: CASSRSGRGYNEQFF. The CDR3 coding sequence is TGTGCCAGCAGCCGTAGCGGGAGAGGGTACAATGAGCAGTTCTTC.

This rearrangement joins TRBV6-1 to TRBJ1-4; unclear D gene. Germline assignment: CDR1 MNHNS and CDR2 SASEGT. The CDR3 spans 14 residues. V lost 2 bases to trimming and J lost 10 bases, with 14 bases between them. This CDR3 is CASSELPRVAKLFF. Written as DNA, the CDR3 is TGTGCCAGCAGTGAACTTCCAAGGGTAGCAAAACTGTTTTTT.

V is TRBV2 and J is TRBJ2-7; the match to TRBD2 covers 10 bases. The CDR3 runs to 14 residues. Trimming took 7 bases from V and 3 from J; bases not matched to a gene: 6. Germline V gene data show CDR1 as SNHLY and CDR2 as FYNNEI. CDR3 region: CASTDGLADYEQYF. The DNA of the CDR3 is TGTGCCAGCACGGATGGACTAGCGGACTACGAGCAGTACTTC.

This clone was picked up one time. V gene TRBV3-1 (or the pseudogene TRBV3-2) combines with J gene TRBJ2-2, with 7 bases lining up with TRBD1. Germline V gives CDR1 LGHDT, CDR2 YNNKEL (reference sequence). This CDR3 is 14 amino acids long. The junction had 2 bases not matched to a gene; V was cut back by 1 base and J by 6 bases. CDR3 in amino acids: CASSQGQGPGELFF. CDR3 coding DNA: TGTGCCAGCAGCCAAGGACAGGGTCCCGGGGAGCTGTTTTTT.

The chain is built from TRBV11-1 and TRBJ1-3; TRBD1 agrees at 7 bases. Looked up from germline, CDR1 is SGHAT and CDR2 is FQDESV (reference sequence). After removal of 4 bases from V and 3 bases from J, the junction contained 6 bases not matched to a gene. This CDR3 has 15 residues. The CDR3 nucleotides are TGTGCCAGCAGCTCCAGACAGGGATATGGAAACACCATATATTTT. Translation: CASSSRQGYGNTIYF.

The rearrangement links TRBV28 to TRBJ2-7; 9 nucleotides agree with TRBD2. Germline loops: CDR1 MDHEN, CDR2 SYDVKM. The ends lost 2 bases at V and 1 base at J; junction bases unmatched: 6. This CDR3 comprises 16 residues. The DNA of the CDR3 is TGTGCCAGCAGTTTAGGGGCGGGAGGGGGTTCCTACGAGCAGTACTTC. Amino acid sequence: CASSLGAGGGSYEQYF.

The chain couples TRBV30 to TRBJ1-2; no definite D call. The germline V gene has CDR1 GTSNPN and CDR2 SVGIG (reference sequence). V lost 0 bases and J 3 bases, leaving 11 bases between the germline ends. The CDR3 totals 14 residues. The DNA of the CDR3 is TGTGCCTGGAGTGTATCGGCAGGCTACTATGGCTACACCTTC. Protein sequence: CAWSVSAGYYGYTF.

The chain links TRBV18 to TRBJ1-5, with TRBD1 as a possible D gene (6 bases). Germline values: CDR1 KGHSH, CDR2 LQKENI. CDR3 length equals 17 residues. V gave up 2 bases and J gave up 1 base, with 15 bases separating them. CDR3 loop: CASSPGPRGGSNQPQHF. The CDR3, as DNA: TGTGCCAGCTCACCAGGCCCCAGGGGCGGGAGCAATCAGCCCCAGCATTTT.

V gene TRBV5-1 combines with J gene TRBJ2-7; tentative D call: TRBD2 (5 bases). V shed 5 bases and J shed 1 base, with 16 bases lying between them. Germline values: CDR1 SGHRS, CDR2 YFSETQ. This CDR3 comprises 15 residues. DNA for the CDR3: TGCGCCAGCAGTTTTGGACTCCCTTTGTCCTACGAGCAGTACTTC. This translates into CASSFGLPLSYEQYF.

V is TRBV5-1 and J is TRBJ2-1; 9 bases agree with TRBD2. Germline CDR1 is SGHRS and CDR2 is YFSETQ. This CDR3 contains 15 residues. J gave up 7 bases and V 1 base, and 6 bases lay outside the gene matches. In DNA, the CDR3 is TGCGCCAGCAGCTTGAATGGACTAGCGCGAAATGAGCAGTTCTTC. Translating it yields CASSLNGLARNEQFF.

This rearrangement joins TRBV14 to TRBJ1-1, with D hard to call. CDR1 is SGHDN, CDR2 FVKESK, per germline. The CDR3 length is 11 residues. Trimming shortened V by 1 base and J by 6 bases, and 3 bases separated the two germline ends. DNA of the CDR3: TGTGCCAGCAGCCAAGGCCCTGAAGCTTTCTTT. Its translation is CASSQGPEAFF.

The CDR3: CASSFDSGITDTQYF. For the CDR3, the DNA is TGTGCCAGCAGCTTTGATAGCGGGATCACAGATACGCAGTATTTT. This chain connects TRBV7-2 to TRBJ2-3; 8 positions agree with TRBD2. This CDR3 comprises 15 residues. Germline V gene sequence: CDR1 SGHTA, CDR2 FQGNSA. Trimming removed 3 bases from V and 2 bases from J; junction bases left unmatched: 4.

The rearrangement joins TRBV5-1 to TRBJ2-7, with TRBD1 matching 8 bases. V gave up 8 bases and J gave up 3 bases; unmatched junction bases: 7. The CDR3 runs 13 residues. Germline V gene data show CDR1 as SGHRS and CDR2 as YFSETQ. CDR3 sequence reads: CASSDRVGYEQYF. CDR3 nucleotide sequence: TGCGCCAGTTCGGACAGGGTCGGCTACGAGCAGTACTTC.

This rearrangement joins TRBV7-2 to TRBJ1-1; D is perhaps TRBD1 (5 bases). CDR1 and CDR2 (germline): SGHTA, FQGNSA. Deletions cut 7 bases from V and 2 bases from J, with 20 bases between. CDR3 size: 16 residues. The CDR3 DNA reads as TGTGCCAGCAAGTTTAGGTTGGGGCGGACTAACACTGAAGCTTTCTTT. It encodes CASKFRLGRTNTEAFF.

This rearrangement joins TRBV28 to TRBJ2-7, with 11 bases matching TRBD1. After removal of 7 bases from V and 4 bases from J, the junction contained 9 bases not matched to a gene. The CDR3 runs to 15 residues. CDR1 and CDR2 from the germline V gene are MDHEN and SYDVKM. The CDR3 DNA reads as TGTGCCAGCACCCTACCGGGACAGGGGGTTTACGAGCAGTACTTC. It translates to CASTLPGQGVYEQYF.